This T cell receptor (beta chain) was recovered during a study of vaccination effects on CD4 cells after COVID-19. By share of the sample, this clone is large. The antigen remains undetermined. Study outcomes and limitations: There were few convalescent patients in the study and no early post-infection timepoints.

Germline V lookup: CDR1 MNHEY, CDR2 SVGEGT. V dropped 6 bases and J dropped 8; count of bases not matched to a gene: 7. There are 13 residues in the CDR3. Prior to sequencing, the ViraFEST assay stimulated PBMC with viral peptide pools, which expanded the antigen-specific CD4+ T cells. When ten to eleven days of culture had elapsed, CD4+ T cells were isolated. According to the study, vaccine recipients showed no prior SARS-CoV-2 infection and negative nucleocapsid antibodies. Supplemented with around 9.8 IU/ml IL-2 and 10 ug/ml peptides, a few million PBMC per well were kept in culture. Repertoires were generated with immunoSEQ multiplex PCR, while TCRdb's copy carries only in-frame clones and drops some. The sample records tens of thousands of clones, roughly 70% being singletons.

Here the sequenced sample was CD4+ T cells from PBMCs cultured with SARS-CoV-2 spike peptides, taken before COVID-19 vaccination. This sequence joins TRBV6-2 or TRBV6-3 and TRBJ1-2; 9 bases line up with TRBD1. The clonotype originates from a human donor who received a COVID-19 vaccine. The CDR3 protein is CASSSTGGNGYTF. The CDR3 DNA is TGTGCCAGCAGCTCTACAGGGGGCAACGGCTACACCTTC.